This T cell receptor beta chain was identified in a study of blood T cell repertoires in COVID-19. Study in general: PBMCs, B-cell-depleted T cells, or T cells were the source of the cDNA or gDNA that made up the material.

Deletions cut 4 bases from V and 7 bases from J, with 14 bases between. This CDR3 spans 14 amino acids. CDR1 and CDR2 (germline): SGHTS, YDEGEE. Sequencing used immunoSEQ multiplex PCR; TCRdb keeps in-frame clones, though not all of them. Among 84,000 or so clones, around four fifths were seen once, and the ten largest hold roughly 12%. The sequencing sample was made of peripheral blood. This clonotype was obtained from a woman aged 65 to 85 with active or convalescent COVID-19. The V and J genes are TRBV5-8 and TRBJ1-4; D possibly corresponds to TRBD1 (5 bases). CDR3 sequence (DNA): TGTGCCAGCAGCCTGTGGGGGGGAGGTGAAAAACTGTTTTTT. It codes for CASSLWGGGEKLFF. Together with reference TRBV5-8 and TRBJ1-4, the CDR3 gives the full variable domain: EAGVTQSPTHLIKTRGQQATLRCSPISGHTSVYWYQQALGLGLQFLLWYDEGEERNRGNFPPRFSGRQFPNYSSELNVNALELEDSALYLCASSLWGGGEKLFFGSGTQLSVL.